This TCR beta chain came from a study of blood T cell repertoires in COVID-19. Overall study: Whether acute or convalescent, the COVID-19 samples came from the United States, Italy and Spain. The analysed material was cDNA or gDNA that came from T cells, B-cell-depleted T cells, or PBMCs.

Original analysis: Counts of nucleated cells, estimated from reference gene primer amplification, were obtained. The assay was immunoSEQ multiplex PCR, and TCRdb's table has in-frame clones only and misses some. Clone size and the V and J calls come from that table; the DNA yielded D and trimming. Among about 53,000 clones listed, approximately 82% were seen once. This CDR3 has 12 residues. Trimming removed 4 bases from V and 8 bases from J, with 9 bases in between. Germline CDR1 and CDR2: MGHRA and YSYEKL. The sequence came from a human donor in a cohort sampled during active COVID-19. Sequencing was carried out using peripheral blood. This sequence joins TRBV4-1 and TRBJ2-1; perhaps TRBD1 as D (5 bases). This chain's CDR3 is CASSPAGYEQFF. In nucleotides, the CDR3 is TGCGCCAGCAGCCCAGCAGGGTATGAGCAGTTCTTC.